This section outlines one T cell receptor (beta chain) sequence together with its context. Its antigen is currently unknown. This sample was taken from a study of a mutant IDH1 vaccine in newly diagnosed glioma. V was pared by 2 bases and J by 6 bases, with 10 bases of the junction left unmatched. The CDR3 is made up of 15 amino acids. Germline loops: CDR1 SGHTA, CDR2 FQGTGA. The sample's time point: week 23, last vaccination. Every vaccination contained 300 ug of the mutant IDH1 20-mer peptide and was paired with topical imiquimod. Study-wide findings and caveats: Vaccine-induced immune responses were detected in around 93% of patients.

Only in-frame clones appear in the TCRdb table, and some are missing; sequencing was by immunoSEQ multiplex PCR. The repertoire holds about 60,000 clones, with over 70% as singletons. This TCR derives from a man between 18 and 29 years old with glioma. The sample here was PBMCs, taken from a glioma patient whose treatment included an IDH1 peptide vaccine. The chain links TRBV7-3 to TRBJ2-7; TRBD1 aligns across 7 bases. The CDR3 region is CASSLGTDPTSEQYF. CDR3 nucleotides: TGTGCCAGCAGCTTAGGGACAGACCCTACCTCCGAGCAGTACTTC.